This is a list of T cell receptor beta chains from one sample in a study of shared clonotypes between healthy human individuals. Sequenced by immunoSEQ multiplex PCR; TCRdb stores in-frame clones only, minus some. Of approximately 640,000 clones listed, 90% are singletons. The sequencing input was memory CD8+ T cells from PBMCs. The source is a young man in good health. Some clones in this sample may be carry-over from other donors' samples. Both conserved end residues are part of each CDR3. Fields, in order: V gene, D gene, clone size, J gene, CDR3 DNA, CDR3 protein. A D gene is named only where the DNA matches it firmly. The size of a clone is reported for some rows only, either as once, few or many, or as a class for expanded clones.

>TRBV7-2|.|.|TRBJ2-2
TGTGCCAGCAGCTTAGGGGGTACCGGGGAGCTGTTTTTT
CASSLGGTGELFF
>TRBV30|.|.|TRBJ2-7
TGTGCCTGGACCTGGGGCGACTCCTACGAGCAGTACTTC
CAWTWGDSYEQYF
>TRBV6-6|.|.|TRBJ2-3
TGTGCCAGCAGTTACTCGCCCGATACGCAGTATTTT
CASSYSPDTQYF
>TRBV19|.|.|TRBJ2-1
TGTGCCAGTAGTATAGCTCCGGGGTCCTACAATGAGCAGTTCTTC
CASSIAPGSYNEQFF
>TRBV5-5|TRBD2|.|TRBJ2-7
TGTGCCAGCAGCTTGGACGCTAACGGACTAGCGGGAGGTCGGCAGTACTTC
CASSLDANGLAGGRQYF
>TRBV4-3|.|.|TRBJ2-3
TGCGCCAGCAGCCAAGTCAACAGGAATGCAGATACGCAGTATTTT
CASSQVNRNADTQYF
>TRBV6-6|.|few|TRBJ2-7
TGTGCCAGCAGTTACTCGAATCGGAACGAGCAGTACTTC
CASSYSNRNEQYF
>TRBV9|TRBD2|once|TRBJ2-7
TGTGCCAGCAGCGCCTCCGGGACTAGCGGGAGCTACGAGCAGTACTTC
CASSASGTSGSYEQYF
>TRBV4-2|TRBD2|.|TRBJ2-7
TGTGCCAGCAGGGGGGGAAGGGGACTAGCGGGAGCTGGGGAGCAGTACTTC
CASRGGRGLAGAGEQYF
>TRBV19|.|.|TRBJ1-2
TGTGCCAGTAAAATTGGAGGGGCTAACTATGGCTACACCTTC
CASKIGGANYGYTF
>TRBV5-8|.|.|TRBJ2-5
TGTGCCAGCAGCTTGGGGGCATACAGGGTTCGGGAGACCCAGTACTTC
CASSLGAYRVRETQYF
>TRBV27|.|.|TRBJ1-5
TGTGCCAGCAGTTTATCGGGATGGGGGGCATGGCAGCCCCAGCATTTT
CASSLSGWGAWQPQHF
>TRBV4-1|TRBD1|.|TRBJ1-2
TGCGCCAGCAGCCACCAGGGGGCAGTCTATGGCTACACCTTC
CASSHQGAVYGYTF
>TRBV11-3|TRBD1|.|TRBJ2-3
TGTGCCAGCAGCCTCACCGGGACAGGGAGCACAGATACGCAGTATTTT
CASSLTGTGSTDTQYF
>TRBV19|TRBD2|once|TRBJ2-7
TGTGCCAGTGCTAAGTTGCGGGAGGCGGGCGAGCAGTACTTC
CASAKLREAGEQYF
>TRBV5-1|TRBD1|.|TRBJ1-2
TGCGCCAGCAGCCTGACTTCCGGGACAGAAATTAACTATGGCTACACCTTC
CASSLTSGTEINYGYTF
>TRBV29-1|.|.|TRBJ2-1
TGCAGCGTTGAAGAGATCAGCACCTACAATGAGCAGTTCTTC
CSVEEISTYNEQFF
>TRBV5-1|TRBD1|.|TRBJ1-2
TGCGCCAGCAGCCCGGTCGACAGGGTAGGCGGCTACACCTTC
CASSPVDRVGGYTF
>TRBV5-6|.|.|TRBJ2-6
TGTGCCAGCAGCTGGGGTGCTGGGGCCAACGTCCTGACTTTC
CASSWGAGANVLTF
>TRBV25-1|.|.|TRBJ2-7
TGTGCCAGCAGTACTGACAGCTACTACGAGCAGTACTTC
CASSTDSYYEQYF
>TRBV19|.|.|TRBJ2-7
TGTGCCAGTAGTATAGGAGGGGTGGCGAGGAACATGATCTCCTACGAGCAGTACTTC
CASSIGGVARNMISYEQYF
>TRBV5-1|TRBD1|.|TRBJ2-7
TGCGCCAGCAGCTACGGGACAGGCTCCTACGAGCAGTACTTC
CASSYGTGSYEQYF
>TRBV6-5|.|.|TRBJ2-5
TGTGCCAGCAGTTACTTCAGGGGACAAGAGACCCAGTACTTC
CASSYFRGQETQYF
>TRBV7-6|TRBD2|.|TRBJ2-5
TGTGCCAGCAGCTTAGGAAGGAGCGGGAGTTTCAAGACCCAGTACTTC
CASSLGRSGSFKTQYF
>TRBV4-3|TRBD2|.|TRBJ2-2
TGCGCCAGCAGCCAAAGGCTAGCGGGAGAGGGAAAGGGCGGGGAGCTGTTTTTT
CASSQRLAGEGKGGELFF
>TRBV4-3|.|.|TRBJ1-2
TGCGCCAGCAGCCAAGATCTTGGGGGCAGGGGCTACACCTTC
CASSQDLGGRGYTF
>TRBV27|TRBD1|.|TRBJ2-7
TGTGCCAGCAGTTTACCCGGACAGGAGCTCAAGTACTTC
CASSLPGQELKYF
>TRBV5-5|TRBD2|many|TRBJ2-7
TGTGCCAGCATCCAAACTAGCGGTTCCTACGAGCAGTACTTC
CASIQTSGSYEQYF
>TRBV29-1|.|.|TRBJ1-5
TGCACCCGGGGAGGGAATTGCAATCAGCCCCAGCATTTT
CTRGGNCNQPQHF
>TRBV28|.|.|TRBJ1-1
TGTGCCACCTCTGAGGTCACTGAAGCTTTCTTT
CATSEVTEAFF
>TRBV7-2|.|.|TRBJ1-5
TGTGCCAGCAGCTTAGGAACACGATATAGCAATCAGCCCCAGCATTTT
CASSLGTRYSNQPQHF
>TRBV9|.|.|TRBJ1-2
TGTGCCAGCAGCTTCAACACGGGGGGTTTCCGAGGCTACACCTTC
CASSFNTGGFRGYTF
>TRBV7-9|TRBD2|.|TRBJ2-5
TGTGCCAGCAGCTTACGGGGGGTAGAGACCCAGTACTTC
CASSLRGVETQYF
>TRBV15|.|.|TRBJ2-7
TGTGCCACCAGCGAAGGGGGTAGCTCCTACGAGCAGTACTTC
CATSEGGSSYEQYF
>TRBV28|.|.|TRBJ2-7
TGTGCCAGCAGTTTGATCCCCGTCGGGCTCCCGGTTTCCTACGAGCAGTACTTC
CASSLIPVGLPVSYEQYF
>TRBV19|TRBD1|.|TRBJ1-2
TGTGCCAGTCAGGGGGCGCAAGGCTACACCTTC
CASQGAQGYTF
>TRBV7-9|.|.|TRBJ2-7
TGTGCCAGCAGCCGGGGGGCAGGGGGCTATTACGAGCAGTACTTC
CASSRGAGGYYEQYF
>TRBV7-9|.|.|TRBJ2-1
TGTGCCAGCAGCTTAGAAGGACGGGTCGATGGGATCTTC
CASSLEGRVDGIF
>TRBV27|TRBD2|.|TRBJ2-3
TGTGCCAGCAGGTCCGGGACTAGCGGAGTTTTAGCAGATACGCAGTATTTT
CASRSGTSGVLADTQYF
>TRBV14|.|.|TRBJ1-4
TGTGCCAGCAGCCAAGAGGGGGGAATGACTAATGAAAAACTGTTTTTT
CASSQEGGMTNEKLFF
>TRBV27|TRBD1|.|TRBJ1-1
TGTGCCAGCAGTCCCCAGGGGGTCACTGAAGCTTTCTTT
CASSPQGVTEAFF
>TRBV28|TRBD1|.|TRBJ1-1
TGTGCCAGCAGCCTCCTACAGGGGGTGAACACTGAAGCTTTCTTT
CASSLLQGVNTEAFF
>TRBV21-1|.|once|TRBJ1-5
TGTGCCAGCAGCAATAAGTCCGTCACCCCTCAGCCCCAGCATTTT
CASSNKSVTPQPQHF
>TRBV11-2|.|.|TRBJ1-2
TGTGCCAGCAGCTACGGACAGAAGGAGGGCTACACCTTC
CASSYGQKEGYTF
>TRBV27|.|.|TRBJ2-6
TGTGCCAGCAGTTTTACTGGCAGACCGATCTCTGGGGCCAACGTCCTGACTTTC
CASSFTGRPISGANVLTF